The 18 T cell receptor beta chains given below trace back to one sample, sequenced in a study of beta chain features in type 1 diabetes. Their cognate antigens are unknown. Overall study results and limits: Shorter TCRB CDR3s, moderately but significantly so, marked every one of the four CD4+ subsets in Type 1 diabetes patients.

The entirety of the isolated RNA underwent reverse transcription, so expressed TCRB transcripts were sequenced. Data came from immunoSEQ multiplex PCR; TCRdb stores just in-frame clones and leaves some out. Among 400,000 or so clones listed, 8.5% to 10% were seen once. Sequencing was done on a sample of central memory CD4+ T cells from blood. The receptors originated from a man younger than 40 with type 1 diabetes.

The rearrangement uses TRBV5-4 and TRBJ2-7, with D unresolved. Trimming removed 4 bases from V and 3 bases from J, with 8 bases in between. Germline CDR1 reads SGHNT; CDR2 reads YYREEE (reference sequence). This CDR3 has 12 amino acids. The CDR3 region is CASSNVNYEQYF. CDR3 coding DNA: TGTGCCAGCAGCAACGTGAACTACGAGCAGTACTTC.

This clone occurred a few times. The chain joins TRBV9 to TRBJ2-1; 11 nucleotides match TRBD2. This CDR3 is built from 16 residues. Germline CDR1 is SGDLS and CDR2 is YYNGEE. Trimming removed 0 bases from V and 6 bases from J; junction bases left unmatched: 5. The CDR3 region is CASSVVATSGVNEQFF. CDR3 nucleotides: TGTGCCAGCAGCGTAGTAGCGACTAGCGGGGTCAATGAGCAGTTCTTC.

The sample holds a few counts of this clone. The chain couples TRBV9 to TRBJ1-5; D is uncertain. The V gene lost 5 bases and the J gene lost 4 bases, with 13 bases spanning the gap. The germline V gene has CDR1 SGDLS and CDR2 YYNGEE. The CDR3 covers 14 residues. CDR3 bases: TGTGCCAGCAGTCGTCGAGCTGATAATCAGCCCCAGCATTTT. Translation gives CASSRRADNQPQHF. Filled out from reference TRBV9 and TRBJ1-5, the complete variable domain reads DSGVTQTPKHLITATGQRVTLRCSPRSGDLSVYWYQQSLDQGLQFLIQYYNGEERAKGNILERFSAQQFPDLHSELNLSSLELGDSALYFCASSRRADNQPQHFGDGTRLSIL.

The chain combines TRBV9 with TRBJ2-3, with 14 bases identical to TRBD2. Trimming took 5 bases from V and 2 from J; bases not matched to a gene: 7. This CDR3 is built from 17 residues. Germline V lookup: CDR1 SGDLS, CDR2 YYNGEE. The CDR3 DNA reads TGTGCCAGCAGTAGGACTAGCGGGAGGCCCATCACAGATACGCAGTATTTT. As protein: CASSRTSGRPITDTQYF.

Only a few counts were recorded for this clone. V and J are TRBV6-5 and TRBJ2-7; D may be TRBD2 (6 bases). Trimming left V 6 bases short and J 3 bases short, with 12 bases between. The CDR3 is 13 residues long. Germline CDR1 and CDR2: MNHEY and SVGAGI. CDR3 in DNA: TGTGCCAGCAGCGGGGACTGGCGCTACGAGCAGTACTTC. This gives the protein CASSGDWRYEQYF.

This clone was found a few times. The CDR3 nucleotides read TGTGCCAGCAGCCCTGGGCCTTCAAGCCCCATCGAGCAGTACTTC. Protein sequence: CASSPGPSSPIEQYF. The V and J genes are TRBV7-3 and TRBJ2-7; D call uncertain. The CDR3 length is 15 residues. Per germline, CDR1 SGHTA and CDR2 FQGTGA. Trimming cost V 5 bases and J 6 bases, with 20 bases left between them.

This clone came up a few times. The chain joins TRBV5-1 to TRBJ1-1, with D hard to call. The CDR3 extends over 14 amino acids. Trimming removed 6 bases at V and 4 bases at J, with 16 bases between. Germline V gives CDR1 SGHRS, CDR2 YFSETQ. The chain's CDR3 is CASTGGTSGTEAFF. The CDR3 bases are TGCGCCAGCACCGGCGGTACGTCGGGCACTGAAGCTTTCTTT.

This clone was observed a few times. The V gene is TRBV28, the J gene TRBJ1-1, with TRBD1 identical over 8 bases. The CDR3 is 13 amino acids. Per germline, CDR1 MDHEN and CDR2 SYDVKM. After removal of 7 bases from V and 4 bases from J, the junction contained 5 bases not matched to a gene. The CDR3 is CASTGGSLTEAFF. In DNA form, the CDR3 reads TGTGCCAGCACAGGGGGCAGCCTCACTGAAGCTTTCTTT.

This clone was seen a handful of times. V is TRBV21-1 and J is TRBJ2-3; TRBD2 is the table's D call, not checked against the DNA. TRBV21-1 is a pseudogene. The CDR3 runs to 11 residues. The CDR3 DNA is TGTGCCAGCACCCGTCTTGATACGCAGTATTTT. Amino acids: CASTRLDTQYF.

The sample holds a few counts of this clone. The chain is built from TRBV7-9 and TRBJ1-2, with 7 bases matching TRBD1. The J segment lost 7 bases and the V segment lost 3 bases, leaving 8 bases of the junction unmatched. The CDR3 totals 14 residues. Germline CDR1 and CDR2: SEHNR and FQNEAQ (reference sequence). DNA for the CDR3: TGTGCCAGCAGCTTGACAGGGTCGGGGTCTGGCTACACCTTC. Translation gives CASSLTGSGSGYTF. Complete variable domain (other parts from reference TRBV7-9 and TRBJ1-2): DTGVSQNPRHKITKRGQNVTFRCDPISEHNRLYWYRQTLGQGPEFLTYFQNEAQLEKSRLLSDRFSAERPKGSFSTLEIQRTEQGDSAMYLCASSLTGSGSGYTFGSGTRLTVV.

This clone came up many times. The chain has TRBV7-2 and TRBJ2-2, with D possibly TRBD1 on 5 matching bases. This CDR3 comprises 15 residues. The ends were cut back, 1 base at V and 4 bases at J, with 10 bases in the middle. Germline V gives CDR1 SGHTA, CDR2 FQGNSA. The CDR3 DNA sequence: TGTGCCAGCAGCTTAGATTCAAGGGGCACCGGGGAGCTGTTTTTT. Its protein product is CASSLDSRGTGELFF.

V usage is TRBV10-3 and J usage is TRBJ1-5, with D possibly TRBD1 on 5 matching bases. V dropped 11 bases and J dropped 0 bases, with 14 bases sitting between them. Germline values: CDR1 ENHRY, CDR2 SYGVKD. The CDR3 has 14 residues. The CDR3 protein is CAVGGGNSNQPQHF. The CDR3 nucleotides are TGTGCCGTCGGTGGGGGGAATAGCAATCAGCCCCAGCATTTT.

The CDR3 loop reads CASSYTGTGGETQYF. As DNA, the CDR3 is TGTGCCAGCTCCTACACCGGGACAGGGGGTGAGACCCAGTACTTC. The rearrangement uses TRBV18 and TRBJ2-5; 11 positions match TRBD1. This CDR3 has 15 residues. Germline V lookup: CDR1 KGHSH, CDR2 LQKENI. The trim removed 6 bases at V and 5 bases at J, leaving 8 bases unmatched.

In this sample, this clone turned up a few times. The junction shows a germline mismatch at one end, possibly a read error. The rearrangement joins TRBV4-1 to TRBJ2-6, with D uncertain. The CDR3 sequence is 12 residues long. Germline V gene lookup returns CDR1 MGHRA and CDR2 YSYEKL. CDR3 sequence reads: CASSQGSNVLTF. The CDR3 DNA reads TGCGCCAGCAGCCAGGGTTCCAATGTCCTGACTTTC.

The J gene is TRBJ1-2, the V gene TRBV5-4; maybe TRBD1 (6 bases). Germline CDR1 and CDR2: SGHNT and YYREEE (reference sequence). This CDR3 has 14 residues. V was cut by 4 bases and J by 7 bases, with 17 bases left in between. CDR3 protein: CASSHTGLERGYTF. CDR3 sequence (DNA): TGTGCCAGCAGCCATACAGGGCTTGAGCGTGGCTACACCTTC. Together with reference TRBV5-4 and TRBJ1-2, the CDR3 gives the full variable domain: ETGVTQSPTHLIKTRGQQVTLRCSSQSGHNTVSWYQQALGQGPQFIFQYYREEENGRGNFPPRFSGLQFPNYSSELNVNALELDDSALYLCASSHTGLERGYTFGSGTRLTVV.

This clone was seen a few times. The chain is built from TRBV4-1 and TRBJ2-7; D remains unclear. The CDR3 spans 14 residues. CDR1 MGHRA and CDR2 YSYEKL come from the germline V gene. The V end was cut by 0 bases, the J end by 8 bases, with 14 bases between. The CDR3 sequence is CASSQESGVAKQYF. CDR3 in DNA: TGCGCCAGCAGCCAAGAGTCAGGTGTGGCCAAGCAGTACTTC.

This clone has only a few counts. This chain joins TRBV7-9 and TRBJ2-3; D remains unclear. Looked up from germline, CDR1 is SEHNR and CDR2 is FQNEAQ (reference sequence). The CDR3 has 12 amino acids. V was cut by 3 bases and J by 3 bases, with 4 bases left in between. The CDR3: CASSFRTDTQYF. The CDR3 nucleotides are TGTGCCAGCAGCTTTCGGACAGATACGCAGTATTTT.

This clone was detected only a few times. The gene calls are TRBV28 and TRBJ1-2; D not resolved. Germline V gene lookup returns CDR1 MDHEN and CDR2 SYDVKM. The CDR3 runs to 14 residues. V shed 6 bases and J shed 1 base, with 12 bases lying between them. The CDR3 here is CASSNPWGNYGYTF. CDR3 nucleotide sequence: TGTGCCAGCAGCAACCCGTGGGGTAACTATGGCTACACCTTC.